One sample yielded the 23 T cell receptor beta chains listed below, sequenced in a study of naive and memory T cell subsets (dated by TCRdb to about 2017). Libraries were prepared through UMI-ligation and nested PCR. The instrument given in TCRdb is Illumina MiSeq. The beta constant-region primer was an equimolar mix of two oligonucleotides covering both TRBC1 and TRBC2. Clones were called with MiXCR by TCRdb after fastp trimmed the public reads at Q25, and only in-frame beta chains were retained. Entries that share a CDR3 protein sequence are merged under the most common genes and DNA. The sample data list 81,000 or so distinct CDR3 sequences, and 5.5% to 8.5% of these were observed just once. The ten largest clones take up about 1.6% of the sample. The sequenced material came from central memory CD4+ T cells from blood. The cell subset or site tag for this specimen amounts to: central memory, CD45RA- CD27+. The receptors stem from a human donor in good health.

The sample holds many counts of this clonotype. The chain carries TRBV27 and TRBJ1-5; 7 bases map to TRBD1. J lost 4 bases, V lost 6 bases, and 12 bases had no gene match. This CDR3 is 16 amino acids long. Germline V gene sequence: CDR1 MNHEY, CDR2 SMNVEV (reference sequence). The CDR3 sequence: CASRQQGPRANQPQHF. As DNA, the CDR3 is TGTGCCAGCAGGCAACAGGGGCCTAGGGCAAATCAGCCCCAGCATTTT.

This clonotype was seen many times. The V call is TRBV28, the J call TRBJ1-1; tentatively, D is TRBD1 (6 bases). CDR3 length: 15 amino acids. Germline loops: CDR1 MDHEN, CDR2 SYDVKM. The V and J ends lost 7 bases and 4 bases respectively, with 19 bases between them. The chain's CDR3 is CASTTGRGLGTEAFF. The CDR3 DNA reads as TGTGCCAGCACCACAGGGAGGGGTTTGGGCACTGAAGCTTTCTTT.

The chain has TRBV5-1 and TRBJ2-3; D is perhaps TRBD1 (5 bases). V shed 4 bases and J shed 2 bases, with 8 bases lying between them. The CDR3 has 13 amino acids. Germline CDR1 is SGHRS and CDR2 is YFSETQ. The CDR3 nucleotides read TGCGCCAGCAGCCAGGGCACCACAGATACGCAGTATTTT. Translating gives CASSQGTTDTQYF.

In its sample, this clonotype was seen a few times. The chain joins TRBV10-3 to TRBJ2-1; 7 nucleotides match TRBD2. J gave up 1 base and V 1 base, and 1 base lay outside the gene matches. Germline V gene lookup returns CDR1 ENHRY and CDR2 SYGVKD. This CDR3 spans 15 amino acids. The CDR3 DNA sequence: TGTGCCATCAGTGAGTGGGGGGGATCCTACAATGAGCAGTTCTTC. Its protein is CAISEWGGSYNEQFF.

This clonotype has ten or more counts. The chain is built from TRBV18 and TRBJ1-5; 7 nucleotides agree with TRBD1. Germline CDR1 is KGHSH and CDR2 is LQKENI. The CDR3 has 13 amino acids. Trimming took 3 bases from V and 7 from J; bases not matched to a gene: 3. CDR3 bases: TGTGCCAGCTCACCCAAACAGGGGCAGCCCCAGCATTTT. Protein: CASSPKQGQPQHF.

This clonotype was detected ten times or more. The chain has TRBV29-1 and TRBJ1-5, with D perhaps matching TRBD1 (6 bases). Germline V gives CDR1 SQVTM, CDR2 ANQGSEA. This CDR3 spans 13 amino acids. V lost 7 bases, J lost 9 bases, and 19 bases lay in between. The CDR3 DNA follows: TGCAGCGCCCAAGAATTCACAGGGTCGCCCCAGCATTTT. Its translation: CSAQEFTGSPQHF.

This clonotype was counted a few times. The chain links TRBV4-3 to TRBJ2-5; D is uncertain. V shed 4 bases and J shed 4 bases, with 10 bases lying between them. CDR1 is LGHNA, CDR2 YSLEER, per germline. CDR3 length equals 13 residues. CDR3 residues: CASSRTARETQYF. CDR3 in DNA: TGCGCCAGCAGCCGCACCGCTCGAGAGACCCAGTACTTC.

The table lists this clonotype with many counts. The J gene is TRBJ2-3, the V gene TRBV7-2; D remains ambiguous. With 3 bases removed from V and 4 bases from J, the gap between germline ends came to 14 bases. CDR1 is SGHTA, CDR2 FQGNSA, per germline. This CDR3 contains 15 residues. CDR3 region: CASSLDGNTADTQYF. The CDR3 nucleotides read TGTGCCAGCAGCTTGGACGGTAATACGGCAGATACGCAGTATTTT.

The chain employs TRBV20-1 and TRBJ2-1; 8 nucleotides agree with TRBD2. V shed 0 bases and J 8 bases; nucleotides not matched to a gene: 6. The CDR3 consists of 14 residues. Germline V CDR1 and CDR2: DFQATT, SNEGSKA (reference sequence). The chain's CDR3 is CSARDPQAGDEQFF. In DNA form, the CDR3 reads TGCAGTGCTAGAGATCCACAAGCGGGAGATGAGCAGTTCTTC.

This clonotype was seen more than once but under ten times. The CDR3 is CASSQFPRGNEQFF. The CDR3 DNA sequence: TGCGCCAGCAGTCAATTCCCCCGTGGCAATGAGCAGTTCTTC. This sequence joins TRBV23-1 and TRBJ2-1, with D unresolved. TRBV23-1 is placed among ORFs of uncertain function. The CDR3 is 14 amino acids. Trimming left V 1 base short and J 6 bases short, with 10 bases between.

This clonotype was counted ten times or more. The CDR3 reads CASGLVGSYNEQFF. The CDR3 DNA sequence: TGTGCTAGTGGTTTGGTGGGGTCCTACAATGAGCAGTTCTTC. The V and J genes are TRBV12-5 and TRBJ2-1; D gene ambiguous. Germline loops: CDR1 LGHNT, CDR2 FRNRAP. Deletions cut 0 bases from V and 1 base from J, with 4 bases between. The CDR3 has 14 residues.

The chain has TRBV28 and TRBJ2-5; D is uncertain. V shed 6 bases and J shed 5 bases, with 16 bases lying between them. The CDR3 covers 14 residues. CDR1 and CDR2 from the germline V gene are MDHEN and SYDVKM. CDR3 region: CASSRSRTPETQYF. CDR3 in DNA: TGTGCCAGCAGCAGATCGCGGACCCCCGAGACCCAGTACTTC. Full variable domain (missing parts from reference TRBV28 and TRBJ2-5): DVKVTQSSRYLVKRTGEKVFLECVQDMDHENMFWYRQDPGLGLRLIYFSYDVKMKEKGDIPEGYSVSREKKERFSLILESASTNQTSMYLCASSRSRTPETQYFGPGTRLLVL.

The table lists this clonotype with many counts. The gene calls are TRBV15 and TRBJ1-4; tentative D call: TRBD1 (5 bases). The CDR3 has 15 residues. Deletions cut 0 bases from V and 3 bases from J, with 8 bases between. Germline V lookup: CDR1 LNHNV, CDR2 YYDKDF (reference sequence). CDR3 DNA: TGTGCCACCAGCAGAGACAGGGAAGCTAATGAAAAACTGTTTTTT. Translating gives CATSRDREANEKLFF. Looking up the rest from reference TRBV15 and TRBJ1-4 gives the full variable domain: DAMVIQNPRYQVTQFGKPVTLSCSQTLNHNVMYWYQQKSSQAPKLLFHYYDKDFNNEADTPDNFQSRRPNTSFCFLDIRSPGLGDTAMYLCATSRDREANEKLFFGSGTQLSVL.

V gene TRBV28 combines with J gene TRBJ2-5; 13 bases fit TRBD2. The CDR3 is 15 amino acids. Trimming took 7 bases from V and 4 from J; bases not matched to a gene: 6. In germline, CDR1 is MDHEN, CDR2 SYDVKM. Here the CDR3 DNA reads TGTGCCAGCACAACCACTAGCGGGAGGGGAGAGACCCAGTACTTC. Amino acid sequence: CASTTTSGRGETQYF.

In its sample, this clonotype was seen many times. Written as DNA, the CDR3 is TGTGCCAGCGGAAAGACCTCCACAGATACGCAGTATTTT. This gives the protein CASGKTSTDTQYF. V usage is TRBV7-2 and J usage is TRBJ2-3; D unclear. Trimming took off 8 bases at V and 2 bases at J, with 11 bases between the two ends. Looked up from germline, CDR1 is SGHTA and CDR2 is FQGNSA. The CDR3 extends over 13 amino acids.

CDR3 sequence reads: CASSQERGQVLNTQYF. DNA of the CDR3: TGTGCCAGCAGCCAAGAGAGGGGGCAGGTTTTAAATACGCAGTATTTT. The rearrangement uses TRBV4-2 and TRBJ2-3; TRBD1 matches 7 bases. J gave up 7 bases and V 0 bases, and 10 bases lay outside the gene matches. Per the germline V gene, CDR1 is LGHNA and CDR2 is YNFKEQ. CDR3 length equals 16 residues.

This clonotype was seen a few times. The genes are TRBV4-2 and TRBJ1-1; possible D gene TRBD1, 6 bases. The CDR3 has 18 residues. Germline loops: CDR1 LGHNA, CDR2 YNFKEQ. V lost 4 bases and J 3 bases, leaving 24 bases between the germline ends. The chain's CDR3 is CASSREAPYRDADTEAFF. The DNA of the CDR3 is TGTGCCAGCAGCCGTGAGGCCCCCTACAGGGATGCGGACACTGAAGCTTTCTTT.

The chain couples TRBV7-2 to TRBJ1-6; TRBD1 might be the D (5 bases). Deletions cut 5 bases from V and 6 bases from J, with 17 bases between. This CDR3 has 16 residues. Germline V gives CDR1 SGHTA, CDR2 FQGNSA. This CDR3 is CASSEKGQGGNSPLHF. The CDR3 region has the DNA TGTGCCAGCAGCGAGAAGGGGCAGGGCGGTAATTCACCCCTCCACTTT. The full variable domain, in which reference TRBV7-2 and TRBJ1-6 provide the parts outside the CDR3, is GAGVSQSPSNKVTEKGKDVELRCDPISGHTALYWYRQSLGQGLEFLIYFQGNSAPDKSGLPSDRFSAERTGGSVSTLTIQRTQQEDSAVYLCASSEKGQGGNSPLHFGNGTRLTVT.

This clonotype was detected a few times. The genes are TRBV7-2 and TRBJ2-3; a weak D match, TRBD2 (6 bases). V lost 3 bases and J 0 bases, leaving 10 bases between the germline ends. The CDR3 spans 15 residues. CDR1 and CDR2 from the germline V gene are SGHTA and FQGNSA. CDR3 residues: CASSFRDWSTDTQYF. As DNA, the CDR3 is TGTGCCAGCAGCTTCCGGGACTGGAGCACAGATACGCAGTATTTT.

The J gene is TRBJ2-2, the V gene TRBV20-1, with 7 bases aligning to TRBD2. Unmatched junction bases numbered 7, after V lost 3 bases and J lost 0 bases. This CDR3 comprises 16 residues. CDR1 and CDR2 (germline): DFQATT, SNEGSKA (reference sequence). CDR3 residues: CSARGRGVPNTGELFF. CDR3 in DNA: TGCAGTGCTAGGGGGAGGGGTGTACCGAACACCGGGGAGCTGTTTTTT.

This clonotype has only a few counts. Here the CDR3 reads CASSLGLGGQFF. The CDR3 DNA follows: TGTGCCAGCAGTTTAGGACTCGGCGGGCAGTTCTTC. The V gene is TRBV12-3 or TRBV12-4, the J gene TRBJ2-1, with D hard to call. The CDR3 is 12 amino acids. Trimming removed 1 base from V and 12 bases from J, with 10 bases in between.

This clonotype was recorded many times. The chain recombines TRBV5-1 with TRBJ1-2, with TRBD1 identical over 10 bases. The ends lost 5 bases at V and 4 bases at J; junction bases unmatched: 5. The CDR3 contains 14 residues. Germline V CDR1 and CDR2: SGHRS, YFSETQ. The CDR3 here is CASSSGTGAYGYTF. In DNA, the CDR3 is TGCGCCAGCAGTTCCGGGACAGGGGCCTATGGCTACACCTTC.

This clonotype was found many times. This chain links TRBV4-1 with TRBJ2-5; D not resolved. Germline values: CDR1 MGHRA, CDR2 YSYEKL. V dropped 0 bases and J dropped 7 bases, with 21 bases sitting between them. The CDR3 has 17 residues. CDR3 coding DNA: TGCGCCAGCAGCCAAGATGAGCAGACAAATCCATTCCGGACCCAGTACTTC. This encodes CASSQDEQTNPFRTQYF.